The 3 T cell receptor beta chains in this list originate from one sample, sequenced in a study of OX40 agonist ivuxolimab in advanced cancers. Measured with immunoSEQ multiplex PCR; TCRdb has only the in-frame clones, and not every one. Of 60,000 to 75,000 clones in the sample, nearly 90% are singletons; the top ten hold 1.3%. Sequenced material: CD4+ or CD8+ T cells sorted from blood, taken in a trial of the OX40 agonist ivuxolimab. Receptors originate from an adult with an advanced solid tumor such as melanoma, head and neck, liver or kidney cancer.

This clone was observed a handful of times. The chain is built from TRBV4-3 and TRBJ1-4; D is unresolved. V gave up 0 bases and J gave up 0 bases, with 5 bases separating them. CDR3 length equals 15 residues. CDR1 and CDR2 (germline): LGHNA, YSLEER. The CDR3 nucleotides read TGCGCCAGCAGCCAAGACTGGGCAACTAATGAAAAACTGTTTTTT. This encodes CASSQDWATNEKLFF.

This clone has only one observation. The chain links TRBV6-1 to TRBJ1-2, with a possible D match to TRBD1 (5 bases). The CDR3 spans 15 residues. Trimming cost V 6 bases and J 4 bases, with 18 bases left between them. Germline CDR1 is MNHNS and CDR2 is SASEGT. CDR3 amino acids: CASSARAPTPYGYTF. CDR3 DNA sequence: TGTGCCAGCAGCGCCAGGGCCCCGACTCCCTATGGCTACACCTTC.

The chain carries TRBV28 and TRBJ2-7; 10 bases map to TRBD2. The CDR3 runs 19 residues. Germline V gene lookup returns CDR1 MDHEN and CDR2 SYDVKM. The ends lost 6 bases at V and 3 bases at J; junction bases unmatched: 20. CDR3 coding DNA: TGTGCCAGCAGCGGTAGCGGGAGGTTTGAGGTAGGAGGCCACTACGAGCAGTACTTC. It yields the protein CASSGSGRFEVGGHYEQYF.